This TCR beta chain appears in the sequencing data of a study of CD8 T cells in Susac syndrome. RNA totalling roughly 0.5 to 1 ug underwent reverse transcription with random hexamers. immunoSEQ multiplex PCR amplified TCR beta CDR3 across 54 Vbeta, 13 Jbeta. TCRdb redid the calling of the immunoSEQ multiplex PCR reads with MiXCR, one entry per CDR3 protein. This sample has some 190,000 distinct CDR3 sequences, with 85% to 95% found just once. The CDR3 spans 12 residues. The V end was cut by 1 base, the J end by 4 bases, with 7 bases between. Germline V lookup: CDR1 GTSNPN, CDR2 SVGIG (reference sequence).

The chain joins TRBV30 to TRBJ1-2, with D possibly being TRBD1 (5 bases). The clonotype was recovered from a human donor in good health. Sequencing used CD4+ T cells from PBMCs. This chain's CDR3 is CAWSGRVYGYTF. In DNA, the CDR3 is TGTGCCTGGAGTGGCAGGGTCTATGGCTACACCTTC.